What follows are 27 T cell receptor beta chains derived from one specimen sequenced in a study of blood T cell repertoires in COVID-19. Repertoires were generated with immunoSEQ multiplex PCR, while TCRdb's copy carries only in-frame clones and drops some. In the table there are about 320,000 clones, roughly 88% of which are singletons. Sequences were obtained from peripheral blood. The receptors stem from a woman aged 25 to 39 with COVID-19, enrolled during active disease.

This clone has only one observation. The chain is built from TRBV6-5 and TRBJ1-3, with 7 bases aligning to TRBD1. Looked up from germline, CDR1 is MNHEY and CDR2 is SVGAGI. The CDR3 runs to 15 residues. The trim removed 8 bases at V and 1 base at J, leaving 8 bases unmatched. In DNA, the CDR3 is TGTGCCAGCTCCCTCCGGGACAGTTCTGGAAACACCATATATTTT. This encodes CASSLRDSSGNTIYF.

This sequence joins TRBV5-1 and TRBJ1-1; perhaps TRBD1 as D (5 bases). In germline, CDR1 is SGHRS, CDR2 YFSETQ. The V end lost 3 bases, the J end lost 5 bases, and 14 bases lay between the germline ends. This CDR3 has 14 amino acids. In nucleotides, the CDR3 is TGCGCCAGCAGCTGGGCCGAAGGGGCGACTGAAGCTTTCTTT. Protein sequence: CASSWAEGATEAFF.

J is TRBJ1-2 and V is TRBV4-1; 10 bases are shared with TRBD1. The CDR3 runs to 15 residues. Trimming at V came to 2 bases and at J to 6 bases, leaving 6 bases not matched to a gene. CDR1 is MGHRA, CDR2 YSYEKL, per germline. The CDR3 reads CASSQPGTGADGYTF. The CDR3 coding sequence is TGCGCCAGCAGCCAACCCGGGACAGGGGCGGATGGCTACACCTTC.

The CDR3 reads CASTKTENSPLHF. In nucleotides, the CDR3 is TGTGCCAGTACTAAGACAGAGAATTCACCCCTCCACTTT. V gene TRBV19 combines with J gene TRBJ1-6; D is perhaps TRBD1 (5 bases). Trimming pared 7 bases from V and 7 bases from J, leaving 11 bases between. The CDR3 loop spans 13 amino acids. Looked up from germline, CDR1 is LNHDA and CDR2 is SQIVND (reference sequence).

The genes are TRBV4-1 and TRBJ2-1, with TRBD2 matching over 7 bases. The CDR3 sequence is 17 residues long. V trimming: 0 bases; J trimming: 2 bases; junction bases outside the gene matches: 7. Germline V lookup: CDR1 MGHRA, CDR2 YSYEKL. The CDR3: CASSQDDRGLPYNEQFF. In DNA, the CDR3 is TGCGCCAGCAGCCAAGATGATAGGGGACTACCCTACAATGAGCAGTTCTTC.

The CDR3: CASSSYDSSNTIYF. The CDR3 DNA reads TGTGCCAGCAGCTCCTACGACTCCTCGAACACCATATATTTT. This chain links TRBV11-3 with TRBJ1-3, with D unclear. CDR3 size: 14 residues. Trimming cost V 4 bases and J 7 bases, with 14 bases left between them. Germline V gene lookup returns CDR1 SGHNT and CDR2 YENEEA.

The genes are TRBV9 and TRBJ2-2; TRBD2 is a possible D gene (6 bases). CDR1 SGDLS and CDR2 YYNGEE come from the germline V gene. The V end was cut by 4 bases, the J end by 1 base, with 14 bases between. CDR3 length: 16 residues. This chain's CDR3 is CASSRTTSQNTGELFF. The CDR3 DNA is TGTGCCAGCAGCCGGACGACTAGTCAGAACACCGGGGAGCTGTTTTTT.

The V and J genes are TRBV18 and TRBJ2-5; 8 nucleotides agree with TRBD1. V was pared by 2 bases and J by 3 bases, with 5 bases of the junction left unmatched. This CDR3 contains 15 residues. Germline V CDR1 and CDR2: KGHSH, LQKENI. The CDR3 sequence: CASSPTPGQEETQYF. The CDR3, as DNA: TGTGCCAGCTCACCAACACCGGGACAGGAAGAGACCCAGTACTTC.

The chain links TRBV7-9 to TRBJ2-7, with D possibly being TRBD2 (6 bases). Between the trimmed V and J ends, which lost 5 bases and 1 base, there was a span of 12 bases. The CDR3 has 14 residues. Germline V gene lookup returns CDR1 SEHNR and CDR2 FQNEAQ (reference sequence). The CDR3 region is CASSPGEVSYEQYV. The CDR3 DNA reads as TGTGCCAGCAGCCCGGGAGAGGTATCCTACGAGCAGTACGTC.

This clone has just a few counts. Other nucleotide sequences from this sample produce the same CDR3. This chain joins TRBV18 and TRBJ1-1, with TRBD1 matching over 7 bases. The CDR3 runs to 13 residues. CDR1 KGHSH and CDR2 LQKENI come from the germline V gene. The junction had 2 bases not matched to a gene; V was cut back by 3 bases and J by 4 bases. The CDR3 protein is CASSPDRATEAFF. CDR3 sequence (DNA): TGTGCCAGCTCACCTGACAGGGCCACTGAAGCTTTCTTT. The full variable domain, completed using reference TRBV18 and TRBJ1-1, is NAGVMQNPRHLVRRRGQEARLRCSPMKGHSHVYWYRQLPEEGLKFMVYLQKENIIDESGMPKERFSAEFPKEGPSILRIQQVVRGDSAAYFCASSPDRATEAFFGQGTRLTVV.

The V and J genes are TRBV11-3 and TRBJ1-4; 12 bases line up with TRBD1. The CDR3 has 19 residues. Germline CDR1 SGHNT, CDR2 YENEEA. V lost 6 bases and J lost 4; bases outside the gene matches: 15. The CDR3, as DNA: TGTGCCAGCAGGTTATCCGGGACAGGGGGCCGTACGATTAATGAAAAACTGTTTTTT. Amino acid sequence: CASRLSGTGGRTINEKLFF.

The rearrangement joins TRBV24-1 to TRBJ1-2; 8 nucleotides line up with TRBD1. The germline V gene has CDR1 KGHDR and CDR2 SFDVKD. Unmatched junction bases numbered 8, after V lost 2 bases and J lost 4 bases. This CDR3 contains 16 residues. The CDR3 protein is CATSDSQTGAGYGYTF. CDR3 nucleotides: TGTGCCACCAGTGATTCCCAGACAGGGGCAGGCTATGGCTACACCTTC.

The sample holds many counts of this clone. This sequence joins TRBV2 and TRBJ2-7, with TRBD1 matching over 9 bases. J lost 6 bases, V lost 6 bases, and 9 bases had no gene match. Germline CDR1 is SNHLY and CDR2 is FYNNEI. The CDR3 sequence is 14 residues long. The CDR3 coding sequence is TGTGCCAGCAGGGAGGACAGGGGAAATGGCGAGCAGTACTTC. Its translation is CASREDRGNGEQYF.

The chain combines TRBV7-9 with TRBJ2-1, with 7 bases identical to TRBD1. The CDR3 length is 13 residues. CDR1 and CDR2 (germline): SEHNR, FQNEAQ (reference sequence). Trimming at V came to 7 bases and at J to 8 bases, leaving 8 bases not matched to a gene. The CDR3 protein is CASTKNRGDEQFF. CDR3 sequence (DNA): TGTGCCAGCACAAAAAACAGGGGCGATGAGCAGTTCTTC.

The V call is TRBV3-1 (or the pseudogene TRBV3-2), the J call TRBJ1-3; 11 bases map to TRBD1. Germline lookup yields CDR1 LGHDT and CDR2 YNNKEL (reference sequence). The CDR3 has 17 amino acids. Trimming cost V 3 bases and J 7 bases; bases outside gene matches: 11. The CDR3 DNA sequence: TGTGCCAGCAGCCATGGAGAACGGGACAGGGGGTTTAACACCATATATTTT. Translating it yields CASSHGERDRGFNTIYF.

This clone was detected once. The chain employs TRBV11-1 and TRBJ1-2, with 7 bases matching TRBD1. CDR1 SGHAT and CDR2 FQDESV come from the germline V gene (reference sequence). This CDR3 region has 15 residues. The junction had 6 bases not matched to a gene; V was cut back by 5 bases and J by 0 bases. The CDR3: CASSQGDSPNYGYTF. As DNA, the CDR3 is TGTGCCAGCAGCCAAGGGGACAGTCCTAACTATGGCTACACCTTC.

The chain combines TRBV2 with TRBJ1-4; no clear D. Germline-derived CDR1 and CDR2 are SNHLY and FYNNEI. The length of the CDR3 is 15 residues. Trimming removed 2 bases at V and 6 bases at J, with 13 bases between. CDR3 nucleotide sequence: TGTGCCAGCAGTGAAATTCCGGGAGGATATGAAAAACTGTTTTTT. Its translation is CASSEIPGGYEKLFF.

The CDR3, as DNA: TGTGCCAGCAGCTTAGTTATGGGCGAAAGCAATCAGCCCCAGCATTTT. Amino acids: CASSLVMGESNQPQHF. The rearrangement links TRBV7-8 to TRBJ1-5; D gene ambiguous. V lost 1 base and J 1 base, leaving 11 bases between the germline ends. This CDR3 has 16 amino acids. The V gene's germline CDR1 is SGHVS and CDR2 FQNEAQ.

The rearrangement uses TRBV6-5 and TRBJ1-1; D is uncertain. This CDR3 spans 14 amino acids. The germline gives CDR1 MNHEY, CDR2 SVGAGI. V lost 5 bases to trimming and J lost 1 base, with 11 bases between them. The CDR3 spells CASSNRGGNTEAFF. CDR3 in DNA: TGTGCCAGCAGTAACCGAGGCGGGAACACTGAAGCTTTCTTT.

The chain employs TRBV7-2 and TRBJ1-6, with 7 bases aligning to TRBD1. V shed 9 bases and J 10 bases; nucleotides not matched to a gene: 9. Germline-derived CDR1 and CDR2 are SGHTA and FQGNSA. The CDR3 is 13 residues long. CDR3 region: CASLLRQGSPLHF. CDR3 in DNA: TGTGCCAGTCTTTTGAGACAGGGATCACCCCTCCACTTT.

V usage is TRBV5-1 and J usage is TRBJ2-7; weak D call: TRBD1 (6 bases). The V gene lost 0 bases and the J gene lost 2 bases, with 15 bases spanning the gap. The CDR3 spans 16 residues. Germline CDR1 SGHRS, CDR2 YFSETQ. CDR3 protein: CASSLEGTFPPYEQYF. CDR3 in DNA: TGCGCCAGCAGCTTGGAAGGGACATTCCCACCCTACGAGCAGTACTTC.

This rearrangement joins TRBV7-2 to TRBJ2-1, with TRBD2 identical over 13 bases. Germline V gene sequence: CDR1 SGHTA, CDR2 FQGNSA. The V segment lost 2 bases and the J segment 4 bases; nucleotides outside the gene matches: 5. This CDR3 has 17 amino acids. This chain's CDR3 is CASSLSPGLAGYNEQFF. The CDR3 nucleotides read TGTGCCAGCAGCTTAAGCCCGGGACTAGCGGGGTACAATGAGCAGTTCTTC. Full variable domain (rest looked up from reference TRBV7-2 and TRBJ2-1): GAGVSQSPSNKVTEKGKDVELRCDPISGHTALYWYRQSLGQGLEFLIYFQGNSAPDKSGLPSDRFSAERTGGSVSTLTIQRTQQEDSAVYLCASSLSPGLAGYNEQFFGPGTRLTVL.

The chain links TRBV6-5 to TRBJ1-4; no clear D gene. CDR1 is MNHEY, CDR2 SVGAGI, per germline. The length of the CDR3 is 12 residues. The V end lost 7 bases, the J end lost 0 bases, and 3 bases lay between the germline ends. The DNA for the CDR3 is TGTGCCAGCATCGCAACTAATGAAAAACTGTTTTTT. Translated, it gives CASIATNEKLFF.

The V gene is TRBV5-1, the J gene TRBJ2-3; 14 bases map to TRBD2. V was clipped by 4 bases and J by 4 bases; unmatched bases: 8. The CDR3 runs 17 residues. CDR1 SGHRS and CDR2 YFSETQ come from the germline V gene. The CDR3: CASSHGLAGGFSDTQYF. As DNA, the CDR3 is TGCGCCAGCAGCCACGGACTAGCGGGGGGCTTCTCAGATACGCAGTATTTT.

The rearrangement links TRBV5-5 to TRBJ2-3; 11 bases are shared with TRBD2. Looked up from germline, CDR1 is SGHKS and CDR2 is YYEKEE (reference sequence). The CDR3 loop spans 16 amino acids. Unmatched junction bases numbered 2, after V lost 1 base and J lost 1 base. CDR3 DNA sequence: TGTGCCAGCAGCTTGCTACTAGCGGGGGGCACAGATACGCAGTATTTT. The encoded protein is CASSLLLAGGTDTQYF.

The chain has TRBV19 and TRBJ1-1; 10 nucleotides line up with TRBD1. The CDR3 has 15 residues. The junction had 7 bases not matched to a gene; V was cut back by 6 bases and J by 3 bases. The germline gives CDR1 LNHDA, CDR2 SQIVND (reference sequence). The CDR3 reads CASRTTGGQHTEAFF. The DNA for the CDR3 is TGTGCCAGTAGGACGACAGGGGGCCAGCACACTGAAGCTTTCTTT.

The V gene is TRBV5-1, the J gene TRBJ1-2; the D gene is possibly TRBD1 (6 bases). The V gene lost 4 bases and the J gene lost 5 bases, with 15 bases spanning the gap. Germline V gene lookup returns CDR1 SGHRS and CDR2 YFSETQ. CDR3 length: 14 residues. CDR3 bases: TGCGCCAGCAGCGCGGGGGCGTCCACGTATGGCTACACCTTC. It is translated as CASSAGASTYGYTF.